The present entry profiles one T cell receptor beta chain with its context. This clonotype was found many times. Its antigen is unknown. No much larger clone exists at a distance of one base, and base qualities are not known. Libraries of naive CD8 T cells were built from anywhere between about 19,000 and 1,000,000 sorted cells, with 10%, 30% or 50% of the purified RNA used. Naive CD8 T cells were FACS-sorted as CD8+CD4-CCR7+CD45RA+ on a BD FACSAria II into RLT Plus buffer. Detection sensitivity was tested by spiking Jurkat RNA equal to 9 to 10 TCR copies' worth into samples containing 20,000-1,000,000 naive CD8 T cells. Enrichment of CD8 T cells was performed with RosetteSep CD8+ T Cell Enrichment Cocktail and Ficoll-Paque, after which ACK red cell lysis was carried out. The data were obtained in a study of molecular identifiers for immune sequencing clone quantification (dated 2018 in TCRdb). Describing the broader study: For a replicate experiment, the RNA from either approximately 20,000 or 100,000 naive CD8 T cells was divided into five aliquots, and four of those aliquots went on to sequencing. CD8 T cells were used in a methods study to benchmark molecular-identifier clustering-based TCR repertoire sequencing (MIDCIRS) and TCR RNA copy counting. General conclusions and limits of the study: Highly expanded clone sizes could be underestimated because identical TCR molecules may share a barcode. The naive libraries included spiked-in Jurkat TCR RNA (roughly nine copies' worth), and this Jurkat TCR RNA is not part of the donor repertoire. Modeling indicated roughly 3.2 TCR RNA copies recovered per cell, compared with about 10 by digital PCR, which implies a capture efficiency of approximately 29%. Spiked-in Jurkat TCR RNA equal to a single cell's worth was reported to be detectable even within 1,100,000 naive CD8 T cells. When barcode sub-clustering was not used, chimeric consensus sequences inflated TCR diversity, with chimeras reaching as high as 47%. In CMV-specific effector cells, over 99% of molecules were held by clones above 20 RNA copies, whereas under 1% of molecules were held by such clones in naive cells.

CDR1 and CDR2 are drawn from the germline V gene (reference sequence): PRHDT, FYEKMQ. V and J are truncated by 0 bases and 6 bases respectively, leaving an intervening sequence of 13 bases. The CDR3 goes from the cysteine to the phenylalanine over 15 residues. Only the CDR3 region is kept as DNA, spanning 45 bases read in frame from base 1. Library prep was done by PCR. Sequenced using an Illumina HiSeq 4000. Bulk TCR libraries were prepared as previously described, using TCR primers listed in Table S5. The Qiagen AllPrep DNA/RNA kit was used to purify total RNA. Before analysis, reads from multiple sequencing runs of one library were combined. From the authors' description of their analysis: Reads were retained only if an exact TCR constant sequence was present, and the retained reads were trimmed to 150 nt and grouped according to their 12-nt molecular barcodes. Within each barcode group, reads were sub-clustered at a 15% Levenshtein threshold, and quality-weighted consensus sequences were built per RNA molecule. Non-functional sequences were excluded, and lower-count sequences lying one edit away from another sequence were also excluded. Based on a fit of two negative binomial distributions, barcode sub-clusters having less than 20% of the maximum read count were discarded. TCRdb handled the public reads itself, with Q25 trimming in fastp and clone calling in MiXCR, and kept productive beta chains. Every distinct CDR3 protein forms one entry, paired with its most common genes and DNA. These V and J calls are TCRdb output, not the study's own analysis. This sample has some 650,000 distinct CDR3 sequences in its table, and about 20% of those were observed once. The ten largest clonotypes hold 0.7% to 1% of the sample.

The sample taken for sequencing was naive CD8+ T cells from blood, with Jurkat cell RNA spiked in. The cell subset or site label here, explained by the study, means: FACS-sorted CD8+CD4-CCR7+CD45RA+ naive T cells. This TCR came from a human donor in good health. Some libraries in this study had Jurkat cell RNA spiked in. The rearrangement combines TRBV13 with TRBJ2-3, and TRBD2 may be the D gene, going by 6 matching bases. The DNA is TGTGCCAGCAGCTTAGGGACGGGAGAGTGGGATACGCAGTATTTT. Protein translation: CASSLGTGEWDTQYF.